This T cell receptor (beta chain) appears in the sequencing data of a study of monozygotic twins with cystic fibrosis. Assay used: immunoSEQ multiplex PCR; TCRdb lists only in-frame clones, some missing. Among 25,000 to 35,000 clones listed, approximately 80% were seen once. The V end lost 5 bases, the J end lost 2 bases, and 9 bases lay between the germline ends. The CDR3 consists of 13 residues. Germline V gene sequence: CDR1 MNHEY, CDR2 SVGAGI. Study results and caveats: No link emerged between shared CDR3 counts and age, concordance or severity. The repertoire was suggested to be naive-dominated, clonality median approximately 0.0093.

With regard to this clone: Its antigen is not identified.

This clonotype originated in a girl under 10 years old with cystic fibrosis. Specimen: blood. The V and J genes are TRBV6-5 and TRBJ1-1; D gene uncertain. The CDR3 DNA sequence: TGTGCCAGCAGTCTCAGAACTAACACTGAAGCTTTCTTT. Protein product: CASSLRTNTEAFF.